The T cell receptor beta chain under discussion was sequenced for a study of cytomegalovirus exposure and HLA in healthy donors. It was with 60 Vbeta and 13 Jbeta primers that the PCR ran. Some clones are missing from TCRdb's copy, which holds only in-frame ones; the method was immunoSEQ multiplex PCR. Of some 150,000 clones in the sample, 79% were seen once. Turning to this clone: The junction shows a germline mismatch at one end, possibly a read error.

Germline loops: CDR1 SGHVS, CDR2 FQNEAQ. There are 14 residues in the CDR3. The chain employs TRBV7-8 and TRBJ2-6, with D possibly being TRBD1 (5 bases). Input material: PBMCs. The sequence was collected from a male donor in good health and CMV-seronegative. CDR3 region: CAVGRVSGANVLTF. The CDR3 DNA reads TGTGCCGTGGGAAGGGTCTCTGGGGCCAACGTCCTAACTTTC.